This T cell receptor beta chain was recovered during a study of vaccination and CD4 T cells after COVID-19. Trimming stripped 0 bases from V and 7 bases from J, with 22 bases between. Germline V gene lookup returns CDR1 MNHNS and CDR2 SASEGT. The CDR3 covers 18 residues. Notes on the study in general: Rising from approximately 21 to 38, the median of SARS-CoV-2-reactive clonotypes did not change significantly. Of the reactive clones in convalescent patients, a median roughly 86% showed up only post-vaccination.

On this clonotype itself: Its specificity is not known.

As for treatment: roughly 11-day PBMC culture with coronavirus spike peptide pools or control peptides (ViraFEST assay). Gathering of the CD4+ T cells, from the unexposed donor, took place before the COVID-19 pandemic (2011-2018). Oncomine TCR Beta short-read sequencing was applied to DNA from cultured CD4+ T cells. Cultured CD4+ T cells were the source of extracted genomic DNA. One entry per CDR3 protein results from TCRdb running MiXCR on the PCR reads. The sample records 7,000 or so distinct CDR3 sequences, around 32% being singletons. The sequence came from a human donor in good health. Sequencing was carried out using CD4+ T cells from blood, cultured in vitro. The chain links TRBV6-1 to TRBJ2-1; D not certain. CDR3 sequence (DNA): TGTGCCAGCAGTGAAGCAATCTACAAGACCCGGTCGAGAAATGAGCAGTTCTTC. Amino acid sequence: CASSEAIYKTRSRNEQFF.